The 8 T cell receptor beta chains below were found in one sample sequenced in a study of PD-1 blockade in mismatch repair-deficient tumors. Using immunoSEQ multiplex PCR, the repertoire was profiled, and TCRdb retains in-frame clones only, with some absent. This sample has 120,000 or so clones, with about 88% found just once. The sample in question was peripheral blood, obtained 44 weeks after starting pembrolizumab. The receptors were gathered from an adult with mismatch repair-deficient cancer.

This clone was detected only once. CDR3 loop: CASNPPGHPNEQFF. As DNA, the CDR3 is TGTGCCAGCAACCCACCGGGACACCCCAATGAGCAGTTCTTC. The chain combines TRBV28 with TRBJ2-1; tentative D call: TRBD1 (6 bases). This CDR3 comprises 14 residues. Per germline, CDR1 MDHEN and CDR2 SYDVKM. Trimming left V 7 bases short and J 6 bases short, with 16 bases between. Using reference TRBV28 and TRBJ2-1 for the parts outside the CDR3, the full variable domain is DVKVTQSSRYLVKRTGEKVFLECVQDMDHENMFWYRQDPGLGLRLIYFSYDVKMKEKGDIPEGYSVSREKKERFSLILESASTNQTSMYLCASNPPGHPNEQFFGPGTRLTVL.

J is TRBJ2-1 and V is TRBV11-2; D might be TRBD1 (6 bases). The CDR3 consists of 18 residues. Trimming pared 5 bases from V and 2 bases from J, leaving 22 bases between. Germline loops: CDR1 SGHAT, CDR2 FQNNGV. CDR3 in amino acids: CASSPPTGKKRTYNEQFF. The CDR3 DNA is TGTGCCAGCAGCCCCCCCACAGGGAAGAAGAGGACCTACAATGAGCAGTTCTTC.

Only one count was recorded for this clone. This chain connects TRBV7-9 to TRBJ2-5, with D possibly called TRBD1 or TRBD2 (6 bases each). CDR1 is SEHNR, CDR2 FQNEAQ, per germline (reference sequence). The CDR3 is 14 residues long. The V gene lost 1 base and the J gene lost 5 bases, with 11 bases spanning the gap. This chain's CDR3 is CASSLGGAQETQYF. In DNA form, the CDR3 reads TGTGCCAGCAGCTTAGGGGGGGCCCAGGAGACCCAGTACTTC.

The chain joins TRBV25-1 to TRBJ2-5; 7 bases agree with TRBD1. This CDR3 has 18 amino acids. V shed 6 bases, J shed 2 bases, and the junction held 18 bases outside the gene matches. Germline CDR1 reads MGHDK; CDR2 reads SYGVNS. For the CDR3, the DNA is TGTGCCAGCAGGACAGGGAACGCGGCGGCCCTCGAACAAGAGACCCAGTACTTC. Its protein is CASRTGNAAALEQETQYF. The variable domain in full, with the rest retrieved from reference TRBV25-1 and TRBJ2-5, is EADIYQTPRYLVIGTGKKITLECSQTMGHDKMYWYQQDPGMELHLIHYSYGVNSTEKGDLSSESTVSRIRTEHFPLTLESARPSHTSQYLCASRTGNAAALEQETQYFGPGTRLLVL.

The chain is built from TRBV11-2 and TRBJ2-1; D perhaps matches TRBD2 (5 bases). V dropped 5 bases and J dropped 9 bases, with 20 bases sitting between them. Germline CDR1 is SGHAT and CDR2 is FQNNGV. The CDR3 runs 15 residues. CDR3 DNA sequence: TGTGCCAGCAGCCCGCGGCGGGCCGGCTCGGGTGAGCAGTTCTTC. This translates into CASSPRRAGSGEQFF.

This clone was seen only once. The chain joins TRBV11-3 to TRBJ1-2, with 8 bases fitting TRBD1. V trimming: 5 bases; J trimming: 2 bases; junction bases outside the gene matches: 7. Germline CDR1 is SGHNT and CDR2 is YENEEA. The length of the CDR3 is 15 residues. CDR3 sequence reads: CASSMYRGFNYGYTF. The CDR3 nucleotides are TGTGCCAGCAGCATGTACAGGGGGTTCAACTATGGCTACACCTTC.

This clone was found once. This chain links TRBV7-9 with TRBJ2-3, with 7 bases identical to TRBD1. The V segment lost 4 bases and the J segment 2 bases; nucleotides outside the gene matches: 6. The CDR3 has 15 residues. Germline values: CDR1 SEHNR, CDR2 FQNEAQ (reference sequence). The CDR3 sequence: CASSSPQGDTDTQYF. The CDR3 bases are TGTGCCAGCAGCTCCCCCCAGGGGGACACAGATACGCAGTATTTT.

This clone has a handful of counts. The gene calls are TRBV30 and TRBJ2-7; 8 bases line up with TRBD1. The CDR3 spans 12 residues. The V and J ends lost 1 base and 5 bases, in that order; junction bases with no gene match: 1. CDR1 is GTSNPN, CDR2 SVGIG, per germline (reference sequence). CDR3 nucleotides: TGTGCCTGGAGTGGGACAGGGAACGAGCAGTACTTC. Amino acids: CAWSGTGNEQYF.